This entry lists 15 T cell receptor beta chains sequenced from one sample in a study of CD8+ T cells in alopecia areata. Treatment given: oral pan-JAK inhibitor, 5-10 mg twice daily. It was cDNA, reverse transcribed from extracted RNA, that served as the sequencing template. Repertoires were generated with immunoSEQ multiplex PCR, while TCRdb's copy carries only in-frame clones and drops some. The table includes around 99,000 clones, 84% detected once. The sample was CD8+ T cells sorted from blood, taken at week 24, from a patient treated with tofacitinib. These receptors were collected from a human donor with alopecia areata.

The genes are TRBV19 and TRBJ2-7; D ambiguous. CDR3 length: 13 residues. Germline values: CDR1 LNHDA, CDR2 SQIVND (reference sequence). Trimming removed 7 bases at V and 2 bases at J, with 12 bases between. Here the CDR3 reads CASKGSLTYEQYF. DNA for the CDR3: TGTGCCAGTAAAGGCAGCCTCACCTACGAGCAGTACTTC.

For the CDR3, the DNA is TGTGCCAGCAGCTCAACGGGACAAAGCTACGAGCAGTACTTC. It encodes CASSSTGQSYEQYF. The chain has TRBV5-6 and TRBJ2-7, with D possibly TRBD1 on 6 matching bases. V gave up 3 bases and J gave up 3 bases, with 13 bases separating them. The CDR3 has 14 amino acids. Germline loops: CDR1 SGHDT, CDR2 YYEEEE. Together with reference TRBV5-6 and TRBJ2-7, the CDR3 gives the full variable domain: DAGVTQSPTHLIKTRGQQVTLRCSPKSGHDTVSWYQQALGQGPQFIFQYYEEEERQRGNFPDRFSGHQFPNYSSELNVNALLLGDSALYLCASSSTGQSYEQYFGPGTRLTVT.

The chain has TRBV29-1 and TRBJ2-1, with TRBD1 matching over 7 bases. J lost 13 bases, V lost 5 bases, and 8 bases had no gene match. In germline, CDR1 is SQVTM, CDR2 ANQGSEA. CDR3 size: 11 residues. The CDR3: CSVSLWDSQFF. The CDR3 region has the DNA TGCAGCGTTTCGTTGTGGGACAGCCAGTTCTTC.

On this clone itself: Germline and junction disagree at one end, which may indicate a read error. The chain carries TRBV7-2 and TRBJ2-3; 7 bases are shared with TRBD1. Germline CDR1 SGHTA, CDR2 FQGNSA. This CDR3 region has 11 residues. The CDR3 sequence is CASSPPGQLSF. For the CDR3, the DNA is TGTGCCAGCAGCCCACCGGGACAGCTCTCCTTT.

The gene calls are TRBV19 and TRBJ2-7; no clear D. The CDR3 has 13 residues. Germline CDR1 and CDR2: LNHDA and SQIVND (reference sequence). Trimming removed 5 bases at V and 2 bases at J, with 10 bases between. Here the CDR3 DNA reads TGTGCCAGTAGTGCCCTGGCCCCCTACGAGCAGTACTTC. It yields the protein CASSALAPYEQYF. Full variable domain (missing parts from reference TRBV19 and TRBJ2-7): DGGITQSPKYLFRKEGQNVTLSCEQNLNHDAMYWYRQDPGQGLRLIYYSQIVNDFQKGDIAEGYSVSREKKESFPLTVTSAQKNPTAFYLCASSALAPYEQYFGPGTRLTVT.

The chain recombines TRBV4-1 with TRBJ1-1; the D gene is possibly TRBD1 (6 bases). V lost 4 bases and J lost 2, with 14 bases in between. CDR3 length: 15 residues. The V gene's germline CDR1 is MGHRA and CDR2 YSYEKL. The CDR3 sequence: CASSPYGTTNTEAFF. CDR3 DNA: TGCGCCAGCAGCCCTTACGGGACAACCAACACTGAAGCTTTCTTT.

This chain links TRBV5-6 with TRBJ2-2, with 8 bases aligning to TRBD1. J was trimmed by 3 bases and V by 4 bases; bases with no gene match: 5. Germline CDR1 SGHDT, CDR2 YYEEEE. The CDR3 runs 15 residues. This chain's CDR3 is CASSPDRAYTGELFF. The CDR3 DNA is TGTGCCAGCAGCCCGGACAGGGCCTACACCGGGGAGCTGTTTTTT.

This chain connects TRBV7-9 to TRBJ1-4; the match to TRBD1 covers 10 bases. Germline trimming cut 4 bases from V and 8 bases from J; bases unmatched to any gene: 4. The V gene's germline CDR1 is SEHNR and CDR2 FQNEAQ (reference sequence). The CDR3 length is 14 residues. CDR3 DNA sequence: TGTGCCAGCAGCTCAGGGACAGGGGAAGAAAAACTGTTTTTT. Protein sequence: CASSSGTGEEKLFF.

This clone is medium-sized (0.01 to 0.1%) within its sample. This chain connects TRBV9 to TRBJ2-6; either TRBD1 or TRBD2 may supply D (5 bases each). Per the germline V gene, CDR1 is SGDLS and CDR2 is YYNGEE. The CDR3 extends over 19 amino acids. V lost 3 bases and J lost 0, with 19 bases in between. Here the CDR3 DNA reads TGTGCCAGCAGCGCCACCCGGGACCCACCACTCTCTGGGGCCAACGTCCTGACTTTC. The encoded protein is CASSATRDPPLSGANVLTF.

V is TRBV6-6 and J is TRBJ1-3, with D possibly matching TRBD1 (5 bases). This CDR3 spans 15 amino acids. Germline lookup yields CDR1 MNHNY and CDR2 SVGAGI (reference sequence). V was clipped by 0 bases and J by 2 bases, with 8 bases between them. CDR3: CASSYSTGPGNTIYF. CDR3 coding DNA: TGTGCCAGCAGTTACTCAACGGGGCCTGGAAACACCATATATTTT.

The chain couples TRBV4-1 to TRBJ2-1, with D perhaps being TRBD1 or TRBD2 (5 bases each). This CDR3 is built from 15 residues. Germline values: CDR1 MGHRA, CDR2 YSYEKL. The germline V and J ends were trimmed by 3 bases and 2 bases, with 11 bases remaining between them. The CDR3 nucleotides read TGCGCCAGCAGCCATCTCCCGGGGCCCTACAATGAGCAGTTCTTC. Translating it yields CASSHLPGPYNEQFF.

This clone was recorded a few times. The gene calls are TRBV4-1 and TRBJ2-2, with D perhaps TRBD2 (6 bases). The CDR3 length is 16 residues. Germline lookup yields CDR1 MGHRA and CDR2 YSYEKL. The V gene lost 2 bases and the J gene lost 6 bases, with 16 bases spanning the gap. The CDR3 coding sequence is TGCGCCAGCAGCCAACGGGAGCCCACCAGCCCCGGGGAGCTGTTTTTT. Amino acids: CASSQREPTSPGELFF.

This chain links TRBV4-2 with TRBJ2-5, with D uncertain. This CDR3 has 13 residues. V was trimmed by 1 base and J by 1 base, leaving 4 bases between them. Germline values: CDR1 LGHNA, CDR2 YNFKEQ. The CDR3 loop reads CASSQVSQETQYF. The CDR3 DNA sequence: TGTGCCAGCAGCCAAGTGAGCCAAGAGACCCAGTACTTC.

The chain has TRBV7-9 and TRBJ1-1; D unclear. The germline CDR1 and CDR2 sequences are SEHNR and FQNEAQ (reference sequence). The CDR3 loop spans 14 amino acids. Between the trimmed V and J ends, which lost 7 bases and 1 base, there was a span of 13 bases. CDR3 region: CASTPRVANTEAFF. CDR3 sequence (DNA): TGTGCCAGCACCCCTCGGGTAGCGAACACTGAAGCTTTCTTT. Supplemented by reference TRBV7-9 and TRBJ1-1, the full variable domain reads DTGVSQNPRHKITKRGQNVTFRCDPISEHNRLYWYRQTLGQGPEFLTYFQNEAQLEKSRLLSDRFSAERPKGSFSTLEIQRTEQGDSAMYLCASTPRVANTEAFFGQGTRLTVV.

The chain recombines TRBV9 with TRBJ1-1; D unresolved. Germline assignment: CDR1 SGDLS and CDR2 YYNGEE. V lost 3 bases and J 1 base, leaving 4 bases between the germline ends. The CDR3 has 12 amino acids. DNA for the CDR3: TGTGCCAGCAGCGCGAAGAACACTGAAGCTTTCTTT. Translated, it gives CASSAKNTEAFF.